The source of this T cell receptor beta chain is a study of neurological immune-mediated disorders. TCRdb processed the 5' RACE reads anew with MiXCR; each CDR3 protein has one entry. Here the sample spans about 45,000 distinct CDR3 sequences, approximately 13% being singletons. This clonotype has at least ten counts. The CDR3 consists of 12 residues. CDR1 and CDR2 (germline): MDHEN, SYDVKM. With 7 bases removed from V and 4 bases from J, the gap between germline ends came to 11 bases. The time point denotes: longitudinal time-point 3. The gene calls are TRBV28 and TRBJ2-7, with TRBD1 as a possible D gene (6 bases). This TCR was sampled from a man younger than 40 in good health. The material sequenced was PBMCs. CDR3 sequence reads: CASTQQGYEQYF. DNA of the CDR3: TGTGCCAGCACCCAACAGGGTTACGAGCAGTACTTC.